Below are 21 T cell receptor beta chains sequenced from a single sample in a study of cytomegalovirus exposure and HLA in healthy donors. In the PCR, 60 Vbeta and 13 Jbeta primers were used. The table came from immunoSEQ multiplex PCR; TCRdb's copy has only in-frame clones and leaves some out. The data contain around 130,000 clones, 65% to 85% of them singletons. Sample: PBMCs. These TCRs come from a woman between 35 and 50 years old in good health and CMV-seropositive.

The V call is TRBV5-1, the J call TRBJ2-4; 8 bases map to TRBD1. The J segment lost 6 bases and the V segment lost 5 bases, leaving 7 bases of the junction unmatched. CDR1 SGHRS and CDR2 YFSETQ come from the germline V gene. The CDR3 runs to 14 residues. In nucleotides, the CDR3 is TGCGCCAGCAGTCAGGACAGGGAGGCAAACATTCAGTACTTC. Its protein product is CASSQDREANIQYF. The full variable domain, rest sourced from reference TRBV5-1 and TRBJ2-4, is KAGVTQTPRYLIKTRGQQVTLSCSPISGHRSVSWYQQTPGQGLQFLFEYFSETQRNKGNFPGRFSGRQFSNSRSEMNVSTLELGDSALYLCASSQDREANIQYFGAGTRLSVL.

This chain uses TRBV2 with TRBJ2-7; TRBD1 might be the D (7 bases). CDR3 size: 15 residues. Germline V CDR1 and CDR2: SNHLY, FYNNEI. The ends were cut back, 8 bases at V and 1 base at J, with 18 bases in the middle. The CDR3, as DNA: TGTGCCAGCCCCGGGTGGGCAGGGGGGTCCTACGAGCAGTACTTC. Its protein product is CASPGWAGGSYEQYF.

The CDR3 is CASSVVPGSRETQYF. Here the CDR3 DNA reads TGTGCCAGCAGCGTAGTCCCGGGAAGTCGAGAGACCCAGTACTTC. J is TRBJ2-5 and V is TRBV9; maybe TRBD2 (5 bases). Germline assignment: CDR1 SGDLS and CDR2 YYNGEE. The CDR3 totals 15 residues. Trimming shortened V by 0 bases and J by 4 bases, and 13 bases separated the two germline ends.

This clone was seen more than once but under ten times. CDR3 loop: CASSLKRQGTTYEQYF. CDR3 bases: TGTGCCAGCAGCTTGAAGCGACAGGGGACTACCTACGAGCAGTACTTC. The V gene is TRBV5-4, the J gene TRBJ2-7; D is possibly TRBD1 (8 bases). The CDR3 extends over 16 amino acids. Trimming removed 1 base at V and 2 bases at J, with 16 bases between. The germline gives CDR1 SGHNT, CDR2 YYREEE (reference sequence).

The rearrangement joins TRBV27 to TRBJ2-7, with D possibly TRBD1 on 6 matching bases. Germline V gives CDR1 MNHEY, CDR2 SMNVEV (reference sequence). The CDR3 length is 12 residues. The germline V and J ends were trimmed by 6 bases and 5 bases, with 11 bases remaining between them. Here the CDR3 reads CASRPQGNEQYF. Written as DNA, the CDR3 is TGTGCCAGCAGGCCACAGGGAAACGAGCAGTACTTC.

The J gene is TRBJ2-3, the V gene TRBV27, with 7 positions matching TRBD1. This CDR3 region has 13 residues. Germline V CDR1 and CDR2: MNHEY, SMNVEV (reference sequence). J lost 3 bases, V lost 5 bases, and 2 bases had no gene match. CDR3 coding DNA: TGTGCCAGCAGTCTCAGGGGGACAGATACGCAGTATTTT. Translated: CASSLRGTDTQYF.

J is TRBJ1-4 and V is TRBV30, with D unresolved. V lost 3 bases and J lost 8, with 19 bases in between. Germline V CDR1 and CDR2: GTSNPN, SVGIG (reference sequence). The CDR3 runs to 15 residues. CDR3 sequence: CAWREAVFPEEKLFF. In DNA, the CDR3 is TGTGCCTGGAGAGAGGCAGTTTTTCCTGAGGAAAAACTGTTTTTT.

The CDR3 DNA sequence: TGTGCCAGCAGCGCAGACACCGGGGAGCTGTTTTTT. It specifies CASSADTGELFF. The chain is built from TRBV9 and TRBJ2-2; D is unclear. Germline values: CDR1 SGDLS, CDR2 YYNGEE. Trimming shortened V by 3 bases and J by 3 bases, and 3 bases separated the two germline ends. This CDR3 region has 12 residues.

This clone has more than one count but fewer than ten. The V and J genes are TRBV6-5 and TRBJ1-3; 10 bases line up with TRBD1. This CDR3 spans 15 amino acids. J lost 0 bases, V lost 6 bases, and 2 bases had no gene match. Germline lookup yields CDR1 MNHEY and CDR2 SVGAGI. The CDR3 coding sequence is TGTGCCAGCAGGGGACAGGGGACCTCTGGAAACACCATATATTTT. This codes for CASRGQGTSGNTIYF.

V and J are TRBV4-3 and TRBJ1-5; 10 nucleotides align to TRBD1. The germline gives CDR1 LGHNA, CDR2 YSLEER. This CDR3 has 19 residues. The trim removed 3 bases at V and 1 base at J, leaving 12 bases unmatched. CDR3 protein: CASSQPPGQGYRSNQPQHF. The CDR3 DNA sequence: TGCGCCAGCAGCCAGCCGCCGGGACAGGGGTATAGGAGCAATCAGCCCCAGCATTTT.

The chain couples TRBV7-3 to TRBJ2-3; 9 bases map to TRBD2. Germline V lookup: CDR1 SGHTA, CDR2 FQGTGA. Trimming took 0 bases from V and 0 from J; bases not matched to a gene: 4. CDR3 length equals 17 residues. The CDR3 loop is CASSLTASGISTDTQYF. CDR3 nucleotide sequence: TGTGCCAGCAGCTTAACGGCTAGCGGGATTAGCACAGATACGCAGTATTTT.

For the CDR3, the DNA is TGTGCCAGCAGTAAAGAGACTAGTTCCGAGCAGTACTTC. Amino acids: CASSKETSSEQYF. V gene TRBV2 combines with J gene TRBJ2-7, with D possibly TRBD2 on 6 matching bases. V lost 5 bases and J 6 bases, leaving 14 bases between the germline ends. Germline V CDR1 and CDR2: SNHLY, FYNNEI. The length of the CDR3 is 13 residues.

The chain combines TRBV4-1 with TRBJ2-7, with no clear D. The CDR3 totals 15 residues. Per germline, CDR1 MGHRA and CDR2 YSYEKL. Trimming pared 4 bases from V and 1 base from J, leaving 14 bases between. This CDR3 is CASSLSDGDSYEQYF. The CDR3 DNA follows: TGCGCCAGCAGCCTATCTGACGGAGATTCCTACGAGCAGTACTTC.

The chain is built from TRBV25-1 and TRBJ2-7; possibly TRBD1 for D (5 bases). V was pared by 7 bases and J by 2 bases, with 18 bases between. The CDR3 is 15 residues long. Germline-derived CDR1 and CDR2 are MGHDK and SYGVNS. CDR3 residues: CASIDSGIGAYEQYF. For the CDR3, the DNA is TGTGCCAGCATTGATTCAGGGATCGGCGCCTACGAGCAGTACTTC.

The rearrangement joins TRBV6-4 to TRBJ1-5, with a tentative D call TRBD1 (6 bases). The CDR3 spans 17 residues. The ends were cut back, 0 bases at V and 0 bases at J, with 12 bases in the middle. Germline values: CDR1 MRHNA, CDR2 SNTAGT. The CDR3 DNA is TGTGCCAGCAGTGACTCTGAACAGGGTTTTAGCAATCAGCCCCAGCATTTT. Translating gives CASSDSEQGFSNQPQHF.

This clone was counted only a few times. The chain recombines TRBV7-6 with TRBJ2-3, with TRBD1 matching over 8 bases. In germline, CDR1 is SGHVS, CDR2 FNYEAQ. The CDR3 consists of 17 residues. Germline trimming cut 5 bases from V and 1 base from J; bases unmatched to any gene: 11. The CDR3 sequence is CASSPIRGLKGTDTQYF. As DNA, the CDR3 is TGTGCCAGCAGCCCTATCAGGGGGCTGAAGGGCACAGATACGCAGTATTTT.

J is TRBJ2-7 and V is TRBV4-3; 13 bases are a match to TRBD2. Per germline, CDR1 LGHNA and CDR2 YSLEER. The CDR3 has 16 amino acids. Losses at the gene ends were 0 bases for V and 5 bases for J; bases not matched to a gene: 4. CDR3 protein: CASSQDLTSGGDEQYF. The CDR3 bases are TGCGCCAGCAGCCAAGATCTTACTAGCGGGGGGGACGAGCAGTACTTC.

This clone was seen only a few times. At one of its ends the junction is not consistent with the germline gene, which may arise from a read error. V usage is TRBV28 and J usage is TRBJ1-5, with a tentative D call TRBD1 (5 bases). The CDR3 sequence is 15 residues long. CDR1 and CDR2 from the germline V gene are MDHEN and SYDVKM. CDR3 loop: CASSPGGAGNQAQHF. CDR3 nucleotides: TGTGCCAGCAGTCCAGGCGGGGCGGGAAATCAGGCCCAGCATTTT.

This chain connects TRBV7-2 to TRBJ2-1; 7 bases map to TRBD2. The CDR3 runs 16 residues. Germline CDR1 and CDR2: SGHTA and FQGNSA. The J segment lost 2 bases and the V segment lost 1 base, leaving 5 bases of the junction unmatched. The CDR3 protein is CASSLVSSGTYNEQFF. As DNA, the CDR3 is TGTGCCAGCAGCTTAGTGTCTAGCGGCACCTACAATGAGCAGTTCTTC.

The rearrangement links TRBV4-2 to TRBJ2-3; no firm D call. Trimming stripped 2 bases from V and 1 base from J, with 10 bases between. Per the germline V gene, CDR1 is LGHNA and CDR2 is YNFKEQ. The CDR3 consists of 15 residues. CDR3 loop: CASSQLSDRTDTQYF. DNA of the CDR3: TGTGCCAGCAGCCAATTGAGCGACCGCACAGATACGCAGTATTTT.

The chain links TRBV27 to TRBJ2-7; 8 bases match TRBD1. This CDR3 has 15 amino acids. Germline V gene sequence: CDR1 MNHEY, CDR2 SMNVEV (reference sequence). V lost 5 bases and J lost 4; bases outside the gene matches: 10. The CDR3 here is CASSRTGSVGYEQYF. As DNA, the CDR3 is TGTGCCAGCAGTCGGACAGGGTCGGTAGGTTACGAGCAGTACTTC.